This entry lists 31 T cell receptor beta chains sequenced from one sample in a study of T cells expressing NK-cell markers. TCRdb reprocessed the 5' RACE reads, with one entry per CDR3 protein and no DNA. The table lists hundreds of thousands of distinct CDR3 sequences. The sequencing sample was made of blood T cells: a sorted CD56 or NKG2C T cell subset, CD4+ or CD8+ T cells, or bulk PBMC T cells (not recorded which). The receptors derive from a woman between 18 and 75 years old in good health.

The chain employs TRBV6-1 and TRBJ1-3; absent DNA, TCRdb's TRBD1 call cannot be checked. The CDR3 is 15 residues long. Germline-derived CDR1 and CDR2 are MNHNS and SASEGT. The CDR3 reads CASSETGASGNTIYF.

This chain joins TRBV12-3 or TRBV12-4 and TRBJ2-2; TCRdb calls TRBD1, which cannot be checked without DNA. The CDR3 covers 18 residues. The CDR3: CASSSRTTVDPLRGELFF.

The chain combines TRBV27 with TRBJ2-7; TCRdb's D call of TRBD1 is untestable without DNA. The CDR3 has 15 residues. Germline V CDR1 and CDR2: MNHEY, SMNVEV (reference sequence). CDR3 sequence: CASSSRIQGGIEQYF.

The J gene is TRBJ2-1, the V gene TRBV7-9; TCRdb's D call of TRBD2 is untestable without DNA. The CDR3 sequence is 17 residues long. In germline, CDR1 is SEHNR, CDR2 FQNEAQ (reference sequence). The CDR3 protein is CASSSLESSGVYNEQFF.

The chain couples TRBV5-1 to TRBJ2-7; the D gene TCRdb calls, TRBD1, cannot be checked with no DNA. This CDR3 contains 16 residues. Germline V gene lookup returns CDR1 SGHRS and CDR2 YFSETQ. The CDR3 is CASSLAQTGFSYEQYF.

The genes are TRBV7-8 and TRBJ2-7; lacking DNA, the TRBD1 call made by TCRdb goes unchecked. CDR3 length equals 15 residues. Germline V gene sequence: CDR1 SGHVS, CDR2 FQNEAQ. The CDR3 sequence: CASSLESGGVYEQYF.

The chain links TRBV5-5 to TRBJ1-1. This CDR3 region has 14 residues. Per germline, CDR1 SGHKS and CDR2 YYEKEE (reference sequence). The CDR3 reads CASSLAPLPPEAFF.

The chain uses TRBV11-2 and TRBJ2-7; TCRdb outputs TRBD1, but without DNA this stays unchecked. The CDR3 has 14 amino acids. CDR1 is SGHAT and CDR2 is FQNNGV in the germline V gene. This CDR3 is CASSFWDRANEQYF.

V and J are TRBV7-9 and TRBJ1-1; as DNA is missing, the TRBD1 call by TCRdb cannot be tested. CDR3 length: 15 amino acids. The germline gives CDR1 SEHNR, CDR2 FQNEAQ (reference sequence). This chain's CDR3 is CASRGDSSLLTEAFF.

This rearrangement joins TRBV6-4 to TRBJ1-1. This CDR3 spans 13 amino acids. Germline V gene data show CDR1 as MRHNA and CDR2 as SNTAGT. CDR3 residues: CASSASGNTEAFF.

The chain has TRBV7-9 and TRBJ1-5. Germline assignment: CDR1 SEHNR and CDR2 FQNEAQ (reference sequence). The CDR3 totals 16 residues. This chain's CDR3 is CASSPGPGYSNQPQHF.

This chain links TRBV3-1 with TRBJ2-2; TCRdb designates TRBD1, a call that cannot be tested without DNA. The CDR3 covers 18 residues. The V gene's germline CDR1 is LGHDT and CDR2 YNNKEL (reference sequence). The CDR3 loop reads CASSTRGGRPLNTGELFF.

This chain links TRBV7-2 with TRBJ2-1. Germline V gene lookup returns CDR1 SGHTA and CDR2 FQGNSA. The CDR3 consists of 11 residues. CDR3 loop: CASSYSDEQFF.

This chain uses TRBV24-1 with TRBJ1-5; TCRdb calls TRBD1, which cannot be checked without DNA. There are 15 residues in the CDR3. Germline V lookup: CDR1 KGHDR, CDR2 SFDVKD. The CDR3 is CATSDSRQPNQPQHF.

The chain carries TRBV7-2 and TRBJ1-5; the TCRdb D gene call, TRBD1, has no DNA to confirm it. The CDR3 loop spans 15 amino acids. The V gene's germline CDR1 is SGHTA and CDR2 FQGNSA. The CDR3 spells CASSLGGSLNQPQHF.

The rearrangement links TRBV20-1 to TRBJ2-2; TCRdb names TRBD1, which stays unverified in the absence of DNA. CDR1 is DFQATT, CDR2 SNEGSKA, per germline (reference sequence). There are 15 residues in the CDR3. The CDR3 loop reads CSARPGGVNTGELFF.

The chain has TRBV6-2 or TRBV6-3 and TRBJ2-1; TCRdb's D gene call, TRBD2, goes unchecked for lack of DNA. The CDR3 has 20 amino acids. Germline CDR1 and CDR2: MNHEY and SVGEGT. Here the CDR3 reads CASSYLGTSGAPERYNEQFF.

The chain is built from TRBV6-2 or TRBV6-3 and TRBJ2-5; TCRdb calls TRBD2, which cannot be checked without DNA. Germline V CDR1 and CDR2: MNHEY, SVGEGT. CDR3 length: 16 amino acids. The CDR3 loop is CASSYSRGSVQETQYF.

This sequence joins TRBV6-1 and TRBJ1-4. The CDR3 runs 15 residues. Germline CDR1 MNHNS, CDR2 SASEGT. CDR3 protein: CASRPVVRLGEKLFF.

This chain's CDR3 is CSAKDRPRNEKLFF. The rearrangement uses TRBV20-1 and TRBJ1-4; the D gene TCRdb calls, TRBD1, cannot be checked with no DNA. This CDR3 spans 14 amino acids. Germline assignment: CDR1 DFQATT and CDR2 SNEGSKA (reference sequence).

This chain connects TRBV12-3 or TRBV12-4 to TRBJ1-2. The CDR3 sequence is 14 residues long. The CDR3 here is CASSFFGQPYGYTF.

This chain joins TRBV6-4 and TRBJ2-3; TCRdb's D gene call, TRBD2, goes unchecked for lack of DNA. The V gene's germline CDR1 is MRHNA and CDR2 SNTAGT. There are 15 residues in the CDR3. The CDR3 protein is CASRLLAGPTDTQYF.

The CDR3 is CASSQDPLGAYNEQFF. This chain uses TRBV3-1 with TRBJ2-1; with no DNA, the TCRdb D assignment of TRBD2 cannot be verified. CDR1 and CDR2 from the germline V gene are LGHDT and YNNKEL (reference sequence). CDR3 length equals 16 residues.

J is TRBJ2-1 and V is TRBV20-1; checking the TCRdb D call of TRBD2 is not possible without DNA. This CDR3 comprises 17 residues. Germline V gene lookup returns CDR1 DFQATT and CDR2 SNEGSKA (reference sequence). CDR3 protein: CSALTSGGSSSYNEQFF.

The chain is built from TRBV12-3 or TRBV12-4 and TRBJ2-2; no DNA is available, so the TRBD2 call from TCRdb remains unchecked. The CDR3 runs 18 residues. CDR3 in amino acids: CASRGPGLARWYTGELFF.

The chain is built from TRBV4-3 and TRBJ2-3; TCRdb's assignment of TRBD1 cannot be checked, as there is no DNA. Germline CDR1 LGHNA, CDR2 YSLEER. The CDR3 totals 16 residues. The CDR3: CASSQDPDRAADTQYF.

The chain uses TRBV15 and TRBJ1-1; checking the TCRdb D call of TRBD1 is not possible without DNA. The CDR3 contains 15 residues. The germline gives CDR1 LNHNV, CDR2 YYDKDF (reference sequence). Here the CDR3 reads CATSRDKGVNTEAFF. Drawing the rest from reference TRBV15 and TRBJ1-1, the complete variable domain is DAMVIQNPRYQVTQFGKPVTLSCSQTLNHNVMYWYQQKSSQAPKLLFHYYDKDFNNEADTPDNFQSRRPNTSFCFLDIRSPGLGDTAMYLCATSRDKGVNTEAFFGQGTRLTVV.

The J gene is TRBJ2-5, the V gene TRBV20-1. Germline V gene data show CDR1 as DFQATT and CDR2 as SNEGSKA (reference sequence). CDR3 length equals 11 residues. The chain's CDR3 is CSARSQETQYF.

This chain links TRBV7-3 with TRBJ1-1; absent DNA, TCRdb's TRBD1 call cannot be checked. The germline V gene encodes CDR1 SGHTA and CDR2 FQGTGA. This CDR3 is 16 amino acids long. CDR3 amino acids: CASSLGTGGLWTEAFF.

The J gene is TRBJ2-3, the V gene TRBV28; TCRdb designates TRBD2, a call that cannot be tested without DNA. From germline, CDR1 is MDHEN and CDR2 SYDVKM. This CDR3 is built from 17 residues. The CDR3 loop is CASSLWASGSGTDTQYF.

The chain employs TRBV6-5 and TRBJ2-7; TCRdb's assignment of TRBD2 cannot be checked, as there is no DNA. CDR1 MNHEY and CDR2 SVGAGI come from the germline V gene. CDR3 length: 15 amino acids. The CDR3: CASSYSRQGPYEQYF.